Described below is a single T cell receptor beta chain sequence and its context. Its antigen is unidentified. The study ran its PCR with 60 Vbeta and 13 Jbeta primers. Produced via immunoSEQ multiplex PCR; TCRdb's table is partial and in-frame only. The data hold approximately 210,000 clones, with roughly 76% observed a single time. Per germline, CDR1 MDHEN and CDR2 SYDVKM. V shed 6 bases, J shed 2 bases, and the junction held 7 bases outside the gene matches. The CDR3 totals 15 residues. The data originate from a study of cytomegalovirus exposure and HLA in healthy donors. Study conclusions and caveats: Analyses of presence/absence relied on an assumption of roughly uniform sequencing depth across donors. One variant, a missense change in DCLRE1C, was linked in a later analysis to TCR beta V- and J-gene trimming.

The J gene is TRBJ2-7, the V gene TRBV28, with TRBD1 identical over 10 bases. Sequenced sample: PBMCs. The sequence came from a woman in her twenties or thirties in good health and CMV-seropositive. Written as DNA, the CDR3 is TGTGCCAGCAGCTCCGTAGGACAGGGGGCCTACGAGCAGTACTTC. As protein: CASSSVGQGAYEQYF.